What follows are 15 T cell receptor beta chains derived from one specimen sequenced in a study of response to subunit inactivated influenza vaccine. TCRdb fed the RT-PCR reads into MiXCR, producing one record per CDR3 protein. In the table there are about 500,000 distinct CDR3 sequences, roughly 7.6% of which are singletons. Sequencing used PBMCs from blood, obtained around 2 years after vaccination. Receptor source: a man in his fifties or sixties who received an inactivated influenza vaccine.

This clonotype was counted between two and nine times. The chain combines TRBV29-1 with TRBJ2-1; TRBD2 matches 8 bases. CDR1 is SQVTM and CDR2 is ANQGSEA in the germline V gene. The V segment lost 4 bases and the J segment 9 bases; nucleotides outside the gene matches: 14. The CDR3 has 15 amino acids. The CDR3 is CSVGSLGLAGREQFF. DNA of the CDR3: TGCAGCGTTGGAAGTTTAGGACTAGCAGGACGTGAGCAGTTCTTC.

This clonotype has at least ten counts. The chain is built from TRBV20-1 and TRBJ2-7; D is unclear. Germline V gives CDR1 DFQATT, CDR2 SNEGSKA (reference sequence). CDR3 size: 13 residues. V was clipped by 3 bases and J by 3 bases, with 12 bases between them. The CDR3 region is CSARPVQFYEQYF. Written as DNA, the CDR3 is TGCAGTGCTAGGCCTGTCCAGTTCTACGAGCAGTACTTC.

In its sample, this clonotype was seen many times. This chain connects TRBV2 to TRBJ2-1, with unresolved D. Deletions cut 5 bases from V and 4 bases from J, with 12 bases between. The CDR3 is made up of 14 amino acids. CDR1 SNHLY and CDR2 FYNNEI come from the germline V gene. The CDR3 is CASSITRSYNEQFF. The CDR3 DNA follows: TGTGCCAGCAGTATCACCCGGAGTTACAATGAGCAGTTCTTC.

There are a few counts of this clonotype. V usage is TRBV20-1 and J usage is TRBJ2-7, with TRBD1 identical over 9 bases. This CDR3 is 14 amino acids long. Germline CDR1 and CDR2: DFQATT and SNEGSKA (reference sequence). Trimming at V came to 6 bases and at J to 2 bases, leaving 8 bases not matched to a gene. CDR3 bases: TGCAGTGCCCGGGGGACAGGGTCGACCTACGAGCAGTACTTC. This encodes CSARGTGSTYEQYF.

This clonotype occurred a few times. The chain has TRBV5-6 and TRBJ1-1; D gene uncertain. The CDR3 is made up of 15 amino acids. Trimming pared 3 bases from V and 0 bases from J, leaving 12 bases between. Germline V gene sequence: CDR1 SGHDT, CDR2 YYEEEE. CDR3 DNA: TGTGCCAGCAGCTGGAACATATACATGAACACTGAAGCTTTCTTT. As protein: CASSWNIYMNTEAFF.

Turning to this clonotype: Sequence at one end of the junction differs from germline and may be a read error. This chain uses TRBV4-3 with TRBJ2-7; D could derive from TRBD1 or TRBD2 (5 bases each). The V gene's germline CDR1 is LGHNA and CDR2 YSLEER. The CDR3 is 16 residues long. The CDR3 bases are TGCGCCAGCAGCCAAGAGTTCGGGGCAGGCTCCTACGGGCAGTACTTC. Translated: CASSQEFGAGSYGQYF.

The chain joins TRBV10-2 to TRBJ2-7; the D call may be TRBD1 or TRBD2 (5 bases each). The V end was cut by 4 bases, the J end by 1 base, with 14 bases between. Germline values: CDR1 WSHSY, CDR2 SAAADI. This CDR3 comprises 15 residues. CDR3 bases: TGCGCCAGCAGTGGGGCCGGGGCGAGGTCCTACGAGCAGTACTTC. It specifies CASSGAGARSYEQYF.

This clonotype was seen a handful of times. DNA of the CDR3: TGCAGCGTTAGTAGGGGGCTTATCAATGAGCAGTTCTTC. Translation: CSVSRGLINEQFF. The chain recombines TRBV29-1 with TRBJ2-1; 7 bases line up with TRBD1. With 5 bases clipped from V and 6 bases from J, the junction kept 7 bases outside the gene matches. This CDR3 has 13 amino acids. Germline lookup yields CDR1 SQVTM and CDR2 ANQGSEA.

This sequence joins TRBV15 and TRBJ1-4; D possibly corresponds to TRBD1 (5 bases). The length of the CDR3 is 15 residues. The germline V gene encodes CDR1 LNHNV and CDR2 YYDKDF (reference sequence). The ends were cut back, 1 base at V and 8 bases at J, with 14 bases in the middle. This CDR3 is CATSRGDASREKLFF. CDR3 coding DNA: TGTGCCACCAGCAGAGGGGACGCCTCGCGGGAAAAACTGTTTTTT.

This chain connects TRBV6-1 to TRBJ2-1; 9 bases are shared with TRBD2. V trimming: 7 bases; J trimming: 1 base; junction bases outside the gene matches: 5. From germline, CDR1 is MNHNS and CDR2 SASEGT. The CDR3 sequence is 15 residues long. CDR3 protein: CASKGSGGSYNEQFF. As DNA, the CDR3 is TGTGCCAGCAAGGGTAGCGGGGGATCCTACAATGAGCAGTTCTTC.

V and J are TRBV7-9 and TRBJ1-1; D gene unclear. Trimming left V 5 bases short and J 2 bases short, with 12 bases between. The CDR3 covers 14 residues. The V gene's germline CDR1 is SEHNR and CDR2 FQNEAQ (reference sequence). The CDR3 DNA sequence: TGTGCCAGCAGCCCGGGTAAGGGAAACACTGAAGCTTTCTTT. Protein product: CASSPGKGNTEAFF.

This clonotype showed up many times. This could be a read error, since a much larger clone is one nucleotide away. This chain uses TRBV12-3 or TRBV12-4 with TRBJ1-5; TRBD1 might be the D (5 bases). The V and J ends lost 3 bases and 6 bases respectively, with 6 bases between them. The CDR3 is 12 amino acids. Here the CDR3 reads CASSFGGQPQHF. CDR3 DNA sequence: TGTGCCAGCAGTTTCGGGGGTCAGCCCCAGCATTTT.

This clonotype was counted between two and nine times. The V gene is TRBV30, the J gene TRBJ1-1, with 7 bases matching TRBD1. J lost 3 bases, V lost 5 bases, and 6 bases had no gene match. The germline V gene encodes CDR1 GTSNPN and CDR2 SVGIG (reference sequence). The CDR3 runs to 13 residues. CDR3 in amino acids: CAWGTVGDTEAFF. The CDR3 DNA follows: TGTGCCTGGGGGACAGTCGGGGACACTGAAGCTTTCTTT.

The rearrangement uses TRBV2 and TRBJ1-2; D not certain. The CDR3 has 14 amino acids. The germline gives CDR1 SNHLY, CDR2 FYNNEI. Trimming removed 8 bases at V and 4 bases at J, with 17 bases between. CDR3 sequence (DNA): TGTGCCAGCCAAAAAGTAGATTCGACCTATGGCTACACCTTC. It yields the protein CASQKVDSTYGYTF.

This clonotype appeared a few times. V gene TRBV28 combines with J gene TRBJ2-2; 11 bases fit TRBD2. Germline V lookup: CDR1 MDHEN, CDR2 SYDVKM. J lost 1 base, V lost 5 bases, and 12 bases had no gene match. The CDR3 runs 19 residues. The CDR3 sequence: CASSLPSGGLIKNTGELFF. The CDR3 bases are TGTGCCAGCAGTCTGCCTAGCGGGGGGCTCATAAAGAACACCGGGGAGCTGTTTTTT.